These 14 T cell receptor beta chains share one sample of origin, sequenced in a study of CD8+ T cells in alopecia areata. Extracted RNA was reverse transcribed into cDNA, the sequencing template. The table came from immunoSEQ multiplex PCR; TCRdb's copy has only in-frame clones and leaves some out. Of about 180,000 clones in the sample, roughly 60% were seen once. The sequencing here drew on CD4+ T cells sorted from blood, taken at week 0. These receptor sequences come from a human donor with alopecia areata.

This clone occurred a few times. The chain is built from TRBV29-1 and TRBJ2-1; no firm D call. The V end was cut by 3 bases, the J end by 4 bases, with 7 bases between. Germline V gene sequence: CDR1 SQVTM, CDR2 ANQGSEA. The CDR3 spans 12 residues. CDR3 in amino acids: CSVDVDYNEQFF. The CDR3 region has the DNA TGCAGCGTTGACGTGGATTACAATGAGCAGTTCTTC.

This clone was counted a few times. The V and J genes are TRBV9 and TRBJ2-3, with 7 bases identical to TRBD2. From germline, CDR1 is SGDLS and CDR2 YYNGEE. V gave up 8 bases and J gave up 3 bases; unmatched junction bases: 12. The CDR3 covers 15 residues. The CDR3 DNA sequence: TGTGCCAGTACCACTACTTTGGGAGGGACAGATACGCAGTATTTT. Encoded protein: CASTTTLGGTDTQYF.

There are many counts of this clone. The chain combines TRBV30 with TRBJ1-1, with D unclear. This CDR3 has 13 residues. Per the germline V gene, CDR1 is GTSNPN and CDR2 is SVGIG (reference sequence). V dropped 4 bases and J dropped 1 base, with 10 bases sitting between them. This CDR3 is CAWNQAPNTEAFF. The CDR3 nucleotides are TGTGCCTGGAACCAGGCGCCGAACACTGAAGCTTTCTTT.

The rearrangement uses TRBV29-1 and TRBJ2-3; D is undetermined. The V gene's germline CDR1 is SQVTM and CDR2 ANQGSEA. The CDR3 has 13 amino acids. Trimming stripped 4 bases from V and 0 bases from J, with 8 bases between. In DNA, the CDR3 is TGCAGCGTTGTCGCTAGAAGCACAGATACGCAGTATTTT. Its translation is CSVVARSTDTQYF.

In its sample, this clone was seen a few times. The J gene is TRBJ1-2, the V gene TRBV29-1; the D gene is possibly TRBD1 (6 bases). This CDR3 has 11 amino acids. V lost 0 bases and J 12 bases, leaving 11 bases between the germline ends. The V gene's germline CDR1 is SQVTM and CDR2 ANQGSEA. Written as DNA, the CDR3 is TGCAGCGTTGAAGATCGACAGGTTGACACCTTC. Encoded protein: CSVEDRQVDTF.

This CDR3 reads CATHNEKLFF. CDR3 sequence (DNA): TGTGCCACTCACAATGAAAAACTGTTTTTT. The genes are TRBV28 and TRBJ1-4; D is undetermined. Trimming took off 10 bases at V and 5 bases at J, with 5 bases between the two ends. The CDR3 length is 10 residues. The V gene's germline CDR1 is MDHEN and CDR2 SYDVKM.

Notes on this clone: The junction and the germline gene differ at one end; a read error may be behind it. The chain is built from TRBV6-1 and TRBJ1-2; 9 bases agree with TRBD1. The CDR3 covers 12 residues. Germline loops: CDR1 MNHNS, CDR2 SASEGT. The CDR3: CAISDRGEGYTF. The CDR3 coding sequence is TGTGCCATCAGTGACAGGGGGGAAGGCTACACCTTC.

The gene calls are TRBV29-1 and TRBJ2-7, with D tentatively TRBD2 (6 bases). The V end lost 7 bases, the J end lost 2 bases, and 18 bases lay between the germline ends. The CDR3 has 14 residues. Germline-derived CDR1 and CDR2 are SQVTM and ANQGSEA. The CDR3 spells CSAAGYLNTYEQYF. DNA for the CDR3: TGCAGCGCCGCGGGGTACCTCAATACCTACGAGCAGTACTTC.

V is TRBV4-3 and J is TRBJ1-2; weak D call: TRBD1 (6 bases). Germline CDR1 and CDR2: LGHNA and YSLEER. With 5 bases removed from V and 4 bases from J, the gap between germline ends came to 11 bases. This CDR3 has 13 amino acids. CDR3 amino acids: CASSAQGSYGYTF. The DNA for the CDR3 is TGCGCCAGCAGCGCACAGGGTAGCTATGGCTACACCTTC.

The J gene is TRBJ2-7, the V gene TRBV4-3, with TRBD1 as a possible D gene (5 bases). CDR3 length: 14 amino acids. V dropped 0 bases and J dropped 2 bases, with 8 bases sitting between them. The germline CDR1 and CDR2 sequences are LGHNA and YSLEER. The CDR3 coding sequence is TGCGCCAGCAGCCAAGAAGGCAGGGCCTACGAGCAGTACTTC. It is translated as CASSQEGRAYEQYF.

This chain connects TRBV7-2 to TRBJ2-7; D may correspond to TRBD1 or TRBD2 (5 bases each). This CDR3 spans 15 amino acids. With 6 bases removed from V and 4 bases from J, the gap between germline ends came to 19 bases. Per germline, CDR1 SGHTA and CDR2 FQGNSA. CDR3 residues: CASSYPIRDPYEQYF. DNA for the CDR3: TGTGCCAGCAGTTACCCTATCCGGGACCCGTACGAGCAGTACTTC.

This clone was seen more than once but under ten times. The chain is built from TRBV4-3 and TRBJ1-6, with D perhaps matching TRBD1 (5 bases). V was cut by 0 bases and J by 7 bases, with 10 bases left in between. CDR1 and CDR2 from the germline V gene are LGHNA and YSLEER. CDR3 length: 15 amino acids. DNA of the CDR3: TGCGCCAGCAGCCAAGAGGCAGGGACCAATTCACCCCTCCACTTT. Amino acids: CASSQEAGTNSPLHF.

In this sample, this clone turned up a few times. The identical CDR3 is also encoded by other nucleotide sequences in the sample. The chain recombines TRBV5-6 with TRBJ1-5; D gene unclear. The CDR3 is 13 amino acids. In germline, CDR1 is SGHDT, CDR2 YYEEEE. Trimming took 0 bases from V and 3 from J, leaving 4 bases between them. The CDR3 nucleotides read TGTGCCAGCAGCTTGGGACACAATCAGCCCCAGCATTTT. Translated: CASSLGHNQPQHF.

V is TRBV2 and J is TRBJ1-2; D is ambiguous. The CDR3 loop spans 12 amino acids. Per germline, CDR1 SNHLY and CDR2 FYNNEI. Trimming pared 6 bases from V and 7 bases from J, leaving 12 bases between. The chain's CDR3 is CASRTSSGGYTF. In nucleotides, the CDR3 is TGTGCCAGCAGGACAAGTTCAGGTGGCTACACCTTC.